These 24 T cell receptor beta chains were all obtained from the same sample, sequenced in a study of blood T cells in healthy people across ages. A second PCR, run for 7 to 11 cycles, used a sample-barcoded 5' primer plus a J-beta primer mix. TCRdb reprocessed the 5' RACE reads via MiXCR and lists one record per CDR3 protein. The table shows around 820,000 distinct CDR3 sequences, with 20% to 25% occurring only once. These data were likewise used in another study, on T cells of mothers and their children.

The sequenced sample was blood. Receptors were obtained from a boy aged 10-17 years in good health.

The gene calls are TRBV29-1 and TRBJ2-3; unclear D gene. The CDR3 has 12 residues. V was pared by 1 base and J by 3 bases, with 5 bases between. In germline, CDR1 is SQVTM, CDR2 ANQGSEA. CDR3 residues: CSVEVATDTQYF. Here the CDR3 DNA reads TGCAGCGTTGAAGTGGCGACAGATACGCAGTATTTT.

This clonotype was recorded a few times. This chain uses TRBV28 with TRBJ2-2; D is perhaps TRBD1 or TRBD2 (5 bases each). Germline CDR1 reads MDHEN; CDR2 reads SYDVKM. Deletions cut 6 bases from V and 5 bases from J, with 22 bases between. The CDR3 has 17 amino acids. CDR3 loop: CASSPASRRGRTGELFF. Here the CDR3 DNA reads TGTGCCAGCAGCCCTGCCTCCCGCCGGGGACGAACCGGGGAGCTGTTTTTT. The full variable domain, completed using reference TRBV28 and TRBJ2-2, is DVKVTQSSRYLVKRTGEKVFLECVQDMDHENMFWYRQDPGLGLRLIYFSYDVKMKEKGDIPEGYSVSREKKERFSLILESASTNQTSMYLCASSPASRRGRTGELFFGEGSRLTVL.

This clonotype has more than one count but fewer than ten. The V call is TRBV5-1, the J call TRBJ1-2; D is uncertain. The CDR3 length is 17 residues. CDR1 is SGHRS and CDR2 is YFSETQ in the germline V gene. V was trimmed by 5 bases and J by 4 bases, leaving 24 bases between them. CDR3 bases: TGCGCCAGCAGTAACGAGATGAGGGCACGGGCGATCTATGGCTACACCTTC. Its protein product is CASSNEMRARAIYGYTF.

This clonotype was observed a few times. Compared with germline, one end of the junction differs, possibly owing to a read error. The J gene is TRBJ2-1, the V gene TRBV7-9; weak D call: TRBD1 (7 bases). The CDR3 loop spans 15 amino acids. CDR1 and CDR2 (germline): SEHNR, FQNEAQ (reference sequence). CDR3 coding DNA: TGTGCCAGCAGCTTCAGGGGGAGGTTATACAATGAGCAGTCCTTC. It encodes CASSFRGRLYNEQSF.

This clonotype was recorded a few times. The J gene is TRBJ1-1, the V gene TRBV20-1, with D maybe TRBD1 (6 bases). Trimming removed 5 bases at V and 11 bases at J, with 24 bases between. CDR1 and CDR2 (germline): DFQATT, SNEGSKA (reference sequence). The CDR3 is 14 residues long. CDR3 nucleotides: TGCAGTGCTGGGGACCGGACAGTCACCGCAAGGGCTTTCTTT. It translates to CSAGDRTVTARAFF.

This clonotype was seen a few times. This chain joins TRBV20-1 and TRBJ2-7; D is possibly TRBD1 or TRBD2 (6 bases each). The CDR3 covers 12 residues. The ends were cut back, 3 bases at V and 5 bases at J, with 11 bases in the middle. The germline V gene has CDR1 DFQATT and CDR2 SNEGSKA (reference sequence). Here the CDR3 DNA reads TGCAGTGCTAGGCCGGGGGCGGACGAGCAGTACTTC. It is translated as CSARPGADEQYF.

The chain links TRBV7-9 to TRBJ2-4, with D uncertain. The V gene lost 5 bases and the J gene lost 3 bases, with 17 bases spanning the gap. Germline V gene sequence: CDR1 SEHNR, CDR2 FQNEAQ (reference sequence). This CDR3 region has 16 residues. The CDR3 DNA follows: TGTGCCAGCAGCGCCCGGGTCGCTTCGGGCAAAAACATTCAGTACTTC. It specifies CASSARVASGKNIQYF.

This clonotype was seen only a few times. This rearrangement joins TRBV28 to TRBJ2-6; 7 bases align to TRBD1. V trimming: 3 bases; J trimming: 2 bases; junction bases outside the gene matches: 10. CDR1 and CDR2 from the germline V gene are MDHEN and SYDVKM. The CDR3 is made up of 18 amino acids. CDR3 nucleotide sequence: TGTGCCAGCAGTTTTGGGCGACAGGGCTATACTGGGGCCAACGTCCTGACTTTC. Amino acids: CASSFGRQGYTGANVLTF.

This clonotype has only a few counts. This chain joins TRBV20-1 and TRBJ1-5; D unresolved. CDR1 and CDR2 (germline): DFQATT, SNEGSKA (reference sequence). The CDR3 spans 14 residues. The V gene lost 0 bases and the J gene lost 5 bases, with 11 bases spanning the gap. This CDR3 reads CSARDPVPDQPQHF. The CDR3 coding sequence is TGCAGTGCTAGAGATCCAGTGCCGGATCAGCCCCAGCATTTT.

Comment on this clonotype: One end of the junction does not line up with germline, which may come from a read error. V and J are TRBV5-6 and TRBJ2-2, with 9 bases aligning to TRBD1. In germline, CDR1 is SGHDT, CDR2 YYEEEE. The CDR3 is 16 amino acids. CDR3 nucleotide sequence: TGTGCCAGCAGCATATCCGGGACAGGGTACACCGGGGAGCTGTTCTTT. This encodes CASSISGTGYTGELFF. Combining the CDR3 with reference TRBV5-6 and TRBJ2-2 gives the whole variable domain DAGVTQSPTHLIKTRGQQVTLRCSPKSGHDTVSWYQQALGQGPQFIFQYYEEEERQRGNFPDRFSGHQFPNYSSELNVNALLLGDSALYLCASSISGTGYTGELFFGEGSRLTVL.

The rearrangement joins TRBV29-1 to TRBJ2-5; 7 bases are a match to TRBD2. Germline V lookup: CDR1 SQVTM, CDR2 ANQGSEA. This CDR3 comprises 13 residues. The CDR3: CSAGGGDKETQYF. The CDR3 coding sequence is TGCAGTGCCGGTGGGGGGGATAAGGAGACCCAGTACTTC.

The V and J genes are TRBV6-2 or TRBV6-3 and TRBJ2-1; D may match TRBD1 or TRBD2 (6 bases each). V was trimmed by 4 bases and J by 7 bases, leaving 14 bases between them. Germline CDR1 is MNHEY and CDR2 is SVGEGT. The CDR3 is made up of 14 amino acids. The CDR3 is CASSFAEGGNEQFF. The CDR3 coding sequence is TGTGCCAGCAGTTTTGCCGAGGGGGGAAATGAGCAGTTCTTC.

This sequence joins TRBV18 and TRBJ2-7; TRBD1 or TRBD2 may be the D gene (7 bases each). Per the germline V gene, CDR1 is KGHSH and CDR2 is LQKENI. The V gene lost 4 bases and the J gene lost 1 base, with 20 bases spanning the gap. This CDR3 has 17 residues. The CDR3 region is CASSLQGGGRASYEQYF. CDR3 coding DNA: TGTGCCAGCTCACTCCAGGGAGGGGGCAGAGCATCCTACGAGCAGTACTTC.

Points on this clonotype: Compared with germline, one end of the junction differs, possibly owing to a read error. The chain is built from TRBV18 and TRBJ2-3; TRBD1 matches 10 bases. From germline, CDR1 is KGHSH and CDR2 LQKENI. The CDR3 totals 16 residues. Here the CDR3 DNA reads TGTGCCAGCTCCAGGATGACAGGGGGCCGCACAGGTACGCAGTATTTT. It encodes CASSRMTGGRTGTQYF.

This clonotype was counted a few times. This rearrangement joins TRBV7-2 to TRBJ1-1; perhaps TRBD1 as D (5 bases). Per the germline V gene, CDR1 is SGHTA and CDR2 is FQGNSA. The V end was cut by 0 bases, the J end by 10 bases, with 21 bases between. This CDR3 contains 16 residues. DNA of the CDR3: TGTGCCAGCAGCTTAGCTGTTTGGGGGGGTACGGAAATAGCTTTCTTT. It codes for CASSLAVWGGTEIAFF.

This clonotype was counted between two and nine times. The V call is TRBV6-2 or TRBV6-3, the J call TRBJ2-6; D assignment may be TRBD1 or TRBD2 (5 bases each). The V end lost 8 bases, the J end lost 0 bases, and 11 bases lay between the germline ends. The germline CDR1 and CDR2 sequences are MNHEY and SVGEGT. The CDR3 sequence is 15 residues long. The CDR3: CASARGDSGANVLTF. CDR3 nucleotides: TGTGCCAGCGCGAGAGGGGACTCTGGGGCCAACGTCCTGACTTTC.

This clonotype was counted only a few times. The gene calls are TRBV29-1 and TRBJ2-1, with D perhaps matching TRBD1 (5 bases). Germline V CDR1 and CDR2: SQVTM, ANQGSEA. The CDR3 has 13 amino acids. The germline V and J ends were trimmed by 7 bases and 1 base, with 11 bases remaining between them. The CDR3 region has the DNA TGCAGCGCAGGGCTCGCGTCCTACAATGAGCAGTTCTTC. It encodes CSAGLASYNEQFF.

This chain uses TRBV5-1 with TRBJ1-2; D is possibly TRBD1 (6 bases). The ends were cut back, 5 bases at V and 3 bases at J, with 17 bases in the middle. This CDR3 has 15 residues. CDR1 is SGHRS and CDR2 is YFSETQ in the germline V gene. CDR3: CASRFGAGADYGYTF. CDR3 coding DNA: TGCGCCAGCAGGTTTGGGGCAGGGGCGGACTATGGCTACACCTTC. Full variable domain (outside the CDR3, taken from reference TRBV5-1 and TRBJ1-2): KAGVTQTPRYLIKTRGQQVTLSCSPISGHRSVSWYQQTPGQGLQFLFEYFSETQRNKGNFPGRFSGRQFSNSRSEMNVSTLELGDSALYLCASRFGAGADYGYTFGSGTRLTVV.

The gene calls are TRBV7-3 and TRBJ2-5; TRBD2 matches 11 bases. The J call may be mistaken, given a closer DNA end match to TRBJ2-1. Germline CDR1 reads SGHTA; CDR2 reads FQGTGA. The CDR3 runs 15 residues. For the CDR3, the DNA is TGTGCCAGCAGCTTAATTCAGACTAGCGGGGATGAGCAGTTCTTC. As protein: CASSLIQTSGDEQFF.

For this clonotype: The junction shows a germline mismatch at one end, possibly a read error. The V and J genes are TRBV28 and TRBJ2-3; unclear D gene. CDR3 length: 15 residues. Germline lookup yields CDR1 MDHEN and CDR2 SYDVKM. In DNA, the CDR3 is TGTGCCGGCAGTTTTGGTGGGAATGGGTTAGATACGCAGTATTTT. This codes for CAGSFGGNGLDTQYF.

This clonotype was observed a few times. The rearrangement uses TRBV3-1 and TRBJ2-2; 7 bases fit TRBD2. The V gene's germline CDR1 is LGHDT and CDR2 YNNKEL (reference sequence). CDR3 length: 14 residues. V was pared by 1 base and J by 5 bases, with 1 base of the junction left unmatched. This CDR3 reads CASSQGGSTGELFF. The CDR3 coding sequence is TGTGCCAGCAGCCAAGGCGGGAGTACCGGGGAGCTGTTTTTT. Drawing the rest from reference TRBV3-1 and TRBJ2-2, the complete variable domain is DTAVSQTPKYLVTQMGNDKSIKCEQNLGHDTMYWYKQDSKKFLKIMFSYNNKELIINETVPNRFSPKSPDKAHLNLHINSLELGDSAVYFCASSQGGSTGELFFGEGSRLTVL.

The rearrangement uses TRBV7-2 and TRBJ2-2; D is unclear. V was cut by 8 bases and J by 1 base, with 14 bases left in between. The CDR3 loop spans 15 amino acids. Germline CDR1 and CDR2: SGHTA and FQGNSA. The CDR3 DNA reads TGTGCCAGCCGTATGAGGCCGGAGAACACCGGGGAGCTGTTTTTT. It codes for CASRMRPENTGELFF.

The chain's CDR3 is CASCWTGGSTEAFF. DNA for the CDR3: TGTGCCAGCTGCTGGACAGGGGGCTCTACTGAAGCTTTCTTT. J is TRBJ1-1 and V is TRBV27; 11 bases are a match to TRBD1. Per germline, CDR1 MNHEY and CDR2 SMNVEV (reference sequence). The CDR3 runs to 14 residues. Trimming cost V 8 bases and J 5 bases; bases outside gene matches: 7.

The gene calls are TRBV6-2 or TRBV6-3 and TRBJ2-3, with TRBD1 identical over 8 bases. Losses at the gene ends were 5 bases for V and 8 bases for J; bases not matched to a gene: 9. In germline, CDR1 is MNHEY, CDR2 SVGEGT. The CDR3 totals 14 residues. In DNA form, the CDR3 reads TGTGCCAGCAGTCTCGGACAGGGTAGGGTTACGCAGTATTTT. Translated, it gives CASSLGQGRVTQYF.